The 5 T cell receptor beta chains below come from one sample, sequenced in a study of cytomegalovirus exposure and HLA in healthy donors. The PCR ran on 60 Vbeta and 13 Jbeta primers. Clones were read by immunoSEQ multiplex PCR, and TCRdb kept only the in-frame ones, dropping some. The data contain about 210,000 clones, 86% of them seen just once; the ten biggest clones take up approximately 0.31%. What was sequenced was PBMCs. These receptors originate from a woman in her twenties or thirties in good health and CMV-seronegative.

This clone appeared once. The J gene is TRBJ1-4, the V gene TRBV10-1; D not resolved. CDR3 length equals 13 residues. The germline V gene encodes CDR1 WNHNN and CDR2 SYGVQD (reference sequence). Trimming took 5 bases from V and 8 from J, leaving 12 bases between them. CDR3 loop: CASSWREGEKLFF. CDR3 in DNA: TGCGCCAGCAGTTGGAGAGAGGGAGAAAAACTGTTTTTT.

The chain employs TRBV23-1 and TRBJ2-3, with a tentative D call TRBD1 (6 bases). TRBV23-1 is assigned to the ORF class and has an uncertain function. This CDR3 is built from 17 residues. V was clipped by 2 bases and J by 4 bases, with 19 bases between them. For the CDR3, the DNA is TGCGCCAGCAGTCAACCAAGGACCCAACAGGGCCCAGATACGCAGTATTTT. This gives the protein CASSQPRTQQGPDTQYF.

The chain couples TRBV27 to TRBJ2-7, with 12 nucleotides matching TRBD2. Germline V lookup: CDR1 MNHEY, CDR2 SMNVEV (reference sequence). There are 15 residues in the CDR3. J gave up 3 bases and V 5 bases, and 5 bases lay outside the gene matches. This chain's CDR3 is CASSAPGLAGYEQYF. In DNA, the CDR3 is TGTGCCAGCAGTGCTCCGGGACTAGCGGGCTACGAGCAGTACTTC.

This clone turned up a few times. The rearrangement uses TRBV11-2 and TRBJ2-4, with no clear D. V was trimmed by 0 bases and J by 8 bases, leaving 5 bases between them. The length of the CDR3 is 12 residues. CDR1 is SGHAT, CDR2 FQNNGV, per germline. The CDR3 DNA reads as TGTGCCAGCAGCTTAGAACGGGACATTCAGTACTTC. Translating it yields CASSLERDIQYF. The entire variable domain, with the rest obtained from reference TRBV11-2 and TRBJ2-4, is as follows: EAGVAQSPRYKIIEKRQSVAFWCNPISGHATLYWYQQILGQGPKLLIQFQNNGVVDDSQLPKDRFSAERLKGVDSTLKIQPAKLEDSAVYLCASSLERDIQYFGAGTRLSVL.

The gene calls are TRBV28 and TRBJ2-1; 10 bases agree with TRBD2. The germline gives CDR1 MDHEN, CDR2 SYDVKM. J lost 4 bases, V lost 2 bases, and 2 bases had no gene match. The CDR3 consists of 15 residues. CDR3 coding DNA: TGTGCCAGCAGTTTAGCACTAGCGGGATACAATGAGCAGTTCTTC. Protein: CASSLALAGYNEQFF.